A selection of T cell receptor beta chains follows, all from one sample in a study of identical twins. TCRdb re-called the 5' RACE reads with MiXCR, one entry per CDR3 protein. The table lists 200,000 to 300,000 distinct CDR3 sequences, over 9.5% of them singletons. The sequenced material came from memory T cells sorted from blood. Receptor source: a man aged 50 to 60 in good health. Each CDR3 is given with its conserved first and last residue. Each record gives: J gene, D gene, V gene, clone size, CDR3 protein, CDR3 DNA. D genes are given only for firm matches. The size field is filled for only some rows; it gives once, few, many or a size class.

TRBJ2-7 | NA | TRBV18 | NA | CASSPATERVFLYEQYF | TGTGCCAGCTCACCAGCAACGGAAAGGGTTTTTCTCTACGAGCAGTACTTC
TRBJ2-5 | NA | TRBV25-1 | few | CASSDPLDRTHQETQYF | TGTGCCAGCAGTGATCCTCTTGACCGGACCCACCAAGAGACCCAGTACTTC
TRBJ1-2 | TRBD1 | TRBV28 | few | CASNNRGLVGYTF | TGTGCCAGCAACAACAGGGGGCTGGTTGGCTACACCTTC
TRBJ2-7 | NA | TRBV10-2 | NA | CASSVATVYYEQYF | TGCGCCAGCAGTGTAGCAACAGTTTACTACGAGCAGTACTTC
TRBJ1-1 | NA | TRBV10-3 | NA | CAISGYLNTEAFF | TGTGCCATCAGTGGGTACTTGAACACTGAAGCTTTCTTT
TRBJ2-2 | TRBD2 | TRBV6-1 | many | CASSPGLAGGELFF | TGTGCCAGCAGTCCCGGACTAGCTGGCGGGGAGCTGTTTTTT
TRBJ2-2 | NA | TRBV7-8 | few | CASSSRGRRAVNTGELFF | TGTGCCAGCAGCTCCCGGGGCAGGCGGGCCGTGAACACCGGGGAGCTGTTTTTT
TRBJ2-3 | NA | TRBV4-1 | NA | CASSQDQSPGTDTQYF | TGCGCCAGCAGCCAAGATCAGAGTCCTGGCACAGATACGCAGTATTTT
TRBJ2-6 | NA | TRBV4-3 | many | CASSQYVFQGSSGANVLTF | TGCGCCAGCAGCCAATACGTATTCCAGGGTAGCTCTGGGGCCAACGTCCTGACTTTC
TRBJ2-2 | NA | TRBV4-2 | many | CASSQGGPTGELFF | TGTGCCAGCAGCCAAGGAGGACCAACCGGGGAGCTGTTTTTT
TRBJ2-7 | NA | TRBV6-2/TRBV6-3 | few | CASNRPIDYEQYF | TGTGCCAGCAATCGTCCAATCGACTACGAGCAGTACTTC
TRBJ2-6 | NA | TRBV7-8 | NA | CASSLAGGTGANVLTF | TGTGCCAGCAGCTTGGCCGGGGGAACCGGGGCCAACGTCCTGACTTTC
TRBJ2-2 | NA | TRBV2 | few | CASSVGLENTGELFF | TGTGCCAGCAGTGTCGGGTTGGAGAACACCGGGGAGCTGTTTTTT
TRBJ2-6 | TRBD1 | TRBV20-1 | few | CSARDGRRTGNAGANVLTF | TGCAGTGCTAGAGATGGGCGAAGGACAGGGAACGCTGGGGCCAACGTCCTGACTTTC
TRBJ2-5 | NA | TRBV14 | NA | CASSQGARSETQYF | TGTGCCAGCAGCCAAGGGGCCCGTAGTGAGACCCAGTACTTC
TRBJ1-1 | NA | TRBV18 | few | CASSPPSDTRGAFF | TGTGCCAGCTCACCACCGTCAGATACGCGGGGAGCTTTCTTT
TRBJ2-2 | NA | TRBV5-6 | NA | CASSQTGRVDTGELFF | TGTGCCAGCAGTCAGACAGGAAGGGTGGACACCGGGGAGCTGTTTTTT
TRBJ2-1 | TRBD1 | TRBV7-9 | few | CASSPNRDRNNEQFF | TGTGCCAGCAGCCCAAACCGGGACAGAAACAATGAGCAGTTCTTC
TRBJ1-6 | TRBD1 | TRBV20-1 | many | CSARDRSRGIGKRTLHF | TGCAGTGCTAGGGACAGGAGCAGGGGAATTGGGAAGAGGACCCTCCACTTT
TRBJ2-1 | TRBD2 | TRBV15 | NA | CATSRDQGGGDEQFF | TGTGCCACCAGCAGAGATCAGGGCGGGGGGGATGAGCAGTTCTTC
TRBJ2-2 | NA | TRBV7-3 | few | CASSLLGTDSGELFF | TGTGCCAGCAGCTTATTAGGGACGGACAGCGGGGAGCTGTTTTTT
TRBJ2-7 | NA | TRBV7-2 | many | CASSRPGYEQYF | TGTGCCAGCAGCCGCCCAGGATACGAGCAGTACTTC
TRBJ2-5 | TRBD2 | TRBV11-2 | few | CASSLVLAGGPSGETQYF | TGTGCCAGCAGCTTAGTACTAGCGGGAGGGCCCTCGGGGGAGACCCAGTACTTC
TRBJ2-2 | NA | TRBV4-2 | NA | CASSQDFGSTGELFF | TGTGCCAGCAGCCAAGACTTCGGGTCCACCGGGGAGCTGTTTTTT
TRBJ2-6 | NA | TRBV6-1 | many | CASRRALSGANVLTF | TGTGCCTCGAGGCGGGCCCTCTCTGGGGCCAACGTCCTGACTTTC
TRBJ2-6 | NA | TRBV10-3 | NA | CAISDYSSGANVLTF | TGTGCCATCAGTGATTACAGCTCTGGGGCCAACGTCCTGACTTTC
TRBJ1-6 | NA | TRBV10-3 | many | CAISPLGSFNSPLHF | TGTGCCATCAGTCCCTTGGGGAGCTTTAATTCACCCCTCCACTTT
TRBJ2-5 | NA | TRBV2 | NA | CASSVWTIQETQYF | TGTGCCAGCAGTGTATGGACCATCCAAGAGACCCAGTACTTC
TRBJ2-2 | NA | TRBV30 | few | CAWTDGLLRATGELFF | TGTGCCTGGACCGATGGACTCCTAAGAGCCACCGGGGAGCTGTTTTTT
TRBJ2-2 | NA | TRBV5-5 | few | CASSLAFTGGNTGELFF | TGTGCCAGCAGCTTGGCGTTCACAGGCGGCAACACCGGGGAGCTGTTTTTT
TRBJ2-5 | NA | TRBV2 | many | CASVLAITFQETQYF | TGTGCCAGCGTCCTTGCAATAACCTTCCAAGAGACCCAGTACTTC
TRBJ2-1 | NA | TRBV5-5 | few | CASSPWTGNEQFF | TGTGCCAGCAGCCCTTGGACTGGAAATGAGCAGTTCTTC
TRBJ1-2 | TRBD1 | TRBV6-2/TRBV6-3 | few | CASSSTGGHYGYTF | TGTGCCAGCAGTTCTACAGGGGGACACTATGGCTACACCTTC
TRBJ2-5 | NA | TRBV6-2/TRBV6-3 | NA | CASSSHETQYF | TGTGCCAGCAGTTCACACGAGACCCAGTACTTC
TRBJ1-1 | TRBD1 | TRBV5-1 | many | CASSIRTGGADTEAFF | TGCGCCAGCAGCATCCGGACAGGGGGCGCGGACACTGAAGCTTTCTTT
TRBJ2-1 | NA | TRBV4-2 | many | CASSQERGANEQFF | TGTGCCAGCAGCCAAGAAAGAGGGGCAAATGAGCAGTTCTTC
TRBJ1-2 | NA | TRBV21-1 | many | CASTPLGGGDGYTF | TGTGCCAGCACCCCGCTGGGAGGGGGCGATGGCTACACCTTC
TRBJ1-3 | TRBD1 | TRBV7-2 | NA | CASSWPTGAGGNTIYF | TGTGCCAGCAGCTGGCCAACAGGGGCCGGGGGAAACACCATATATTTT
TRBJ2-7 | NA | TRBV5-1 | NA | CASSFGAPPYEQYF | TGCGCCAGCAGCTTTGGGGCACCCCCCTACGAGCAGTACTTC
TRBJ1-5 | NA | TRBV4-1 | NA | CASSQDGQPTQPQHF | TGCGCCAGCAGCCAAGATGGTCAACCCACTCAGCCCCAGCATTTT
TRBJ2-3 | TRBD1 | TRBV4-3 | NA | CASSQAAQGTTDTQYF | TGCGCCAGCAGCCAGGCCGCACAGGGGACCACAGATACGCAGTATTTT
TRBJ2-7 | TRBD2 | TRBV20-1 | many | CSASGAGGYEQYF | TGCAGTGCTAGTGGAGCGGGGGGGTACGAGCAGTACTTC
TRBJ2-1 | NA | TRBV4-3 | many | CASSQDSAQGGAGRQFF | TGCGCCAGCAGCCAAGATTCAGCCCAAGGGGGGGCCGGGCGGCAGTTCTTC
TRBJ2-3 | NA | TRBV5-1 | many | CASSWGTGRADTQYF | TGCGCCAGCAGCTGGGGAACAGGGCGGGCAGATACGCAGTATTTT
TRBJ1-2 | NA | TRBV29-1 | many | CSVFLRGARDYGYTF | TGCAGCGTTTTCTTGAGAGGGGCTAGGGACTATGGCTACACCTTC
TRBJ2-2 | NA | TRBV24-1 | few | CATSDLLSHTGELFF | TGTGCCACCAGTGATTTGCTTTCTCACACCGGGGAGCTGTTTTTT
TRBJ2-7 | TRBD2 | TRBV20-1 | many | CSASRTSGSYEQYF | TGCAGTGCTAGTCGGACTAGCGGCTCCTACGAGCAGTACTTC